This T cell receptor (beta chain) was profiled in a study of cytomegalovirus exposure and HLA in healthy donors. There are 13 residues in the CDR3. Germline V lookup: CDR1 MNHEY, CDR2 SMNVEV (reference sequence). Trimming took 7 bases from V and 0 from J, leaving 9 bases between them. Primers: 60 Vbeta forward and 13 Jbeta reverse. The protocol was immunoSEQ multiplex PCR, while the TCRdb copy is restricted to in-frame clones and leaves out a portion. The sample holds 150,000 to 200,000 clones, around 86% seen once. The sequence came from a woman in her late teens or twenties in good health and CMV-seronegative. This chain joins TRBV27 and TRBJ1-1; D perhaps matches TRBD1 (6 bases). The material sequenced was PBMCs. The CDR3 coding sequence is TGTGCCAGCAATGACAGGCTGAACACTGAAGCTTTCTTT. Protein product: CASNDRLNTEAFF.